One sample yielded the 9 T cell receptor beta chains listed below, sequenced in a study of blood T cell repertoires in COVID-19. TCRdb's table, derived via immunoSEQ multiplex PCR, lists solely in-frame clones and lacks some. The repertoire holds around 42,000 clones, with 90% as singletons. Material: peripheral blood. Source of these receptors: a man in his fifties or sixties with active COVID-19.

This sequence joins TRBV18 and TRBJ2-5, with 7 positions matching TRBD2. Germline V lookup: CDR1 KGHSH, CDR2 LQKENI. V was pared by 3 bases and J by 2 bases, with 12 bases of the junction left unmatched. The CDR3 spans 17 residues. CDR3 sequence (DNA): TGTGCCAGCTCACCGTCACCCTCGGGGGGAAGACAAGAGACCCAGTACTTC. Its translation is CASSPSPSGGRQETQYF.

The chain recombines TRBV10-2 with TRBJ1-2; maybe TRBD1 (5 bases). The V gene's germline CDR1 is WSHSY and CDR2 SAAADI. The V gene lost 7 bases and the J gene lost 4 bases, with 13 bases spanning the gap. CDR3 size: 13 residues. In nucleotides, the CDR3 is TGCGCCAGCAATCCTGGGGGGGGCTATGGCTACACCTTC. Amino acids: CASNPGGGYGYTF.

V and J are TRBV19 and TRBJ2-7; D remains unclear. Per the germline V gene, CDR1 is LNHDA and CDR2 is SQIVND (reference sequence). The ends were cut back, 0 bases at V and 1 base at J, with 10 bases in the middle. This CDR3 is 15 amino acids long. For the CDR3, the DNA is TGTGCCAGTAGTATAGACACGATTCTATCCTACGAGCAGTACTTC. This gives the protein CASSIDTILSYEQYF.

V and J are TRBV7-2 and TRBJ2-5; 15 nucleotides match TRBD2. Germline trimming cut 5 bases from V and 7 bases from J; bases unmatched to any gene: 8. There are 16 residues in the CDR3. In germline, CDR1 is SGHTA, CDR2 FQGNSA. The CDR3 protein is CASSAGLAGGRATQYF. The CDR3 coding sequence is TGTGCCAGCAGCGCGGGACTAGCGGGGGGCCGGGCGACCCAGTACTTC.

V gene TRBV5-1 combines with J gene TRBJ2-2; D is perhaps TRBD1 (7 bases). The V and J ends lost 6 bases and 2 bases respectively, with 14 bases between them. CDR1 and CDR2 (germline): SGHRS, YFSETQ. The CDR3 has 15 amino acids. The DNA for the CDR3 is TGCGCCAGCATTTCGGGGGACAGCAACACCGGGGAGCTGTTTTTT. It yields the protein CASISGDSNTGELFF.

V and J are TRBV6-5 and TRBJ1-2; D is unresolved. Germline V CDR1 and CDR2: MNHEY, SVGAGI. The CDR3 totals 15 residues. Trimming left V 2 bases short and J 4 bases short, with 14 bases between. CDR3 protein: CASSYGRNPSYGYTF. The CDR3 nucleotides are TGTGCCAGCAGTTACGGCAGAAACCCCTCCTATGGCTACACCTTC.

This chain joins TRBV5-6 and TRBJ2-2; D might be TRBD2 (6 bases). Per germline, CDR1 SGHDT and CDR2 YYEEEE. The CDR3 consists of 15 residues. Deletions cut 3 bases from V and 1 base from J, with 10 bases between. The chain's CDR3 is CASSSAGQNTGELFF. CDR3 nucleotides: TGTGCCAGCAGCTCTGCGGGGCAGAACACCGGGGAGCTGTTTTTT.

This chain links TRBV5-6 with TRBJ2-7; tentatively, D is TRBD1 (6 bases). Germline V gives CDR1 SGHDT, CDR2 YYEEEE. The ends were cut back, 4 bases at V and 5 bases at J, with 13 bases in the middle. The CDR3 runs to 13 residues. The CDR3 DNA reads as TGTGCCAGCAGCCCGGGACAAGAAAACGAGCAGTACTTC. Amino acid sequence: CASSPGQENEQYF.

This clone was seen only a few times. The gene calls are TRBV7-9 and TRBJ2-7, with 7 bases that match TRBD1. V lost 4 bases and J lost 7; bases outside the gene matches: 13. The CDR3 is 15 residues long. Looked up from germline, CDR1 is SEHNR and CDR2 is FQNEAQ (reference sequence). In nucleotides, the CDR3 is TGTGCCAGCAGCTCAGGACAGGTTTCATCGGAAGAGCAGTACTTC. It codes for CASSSGQVSSEEQYF. Based on the CDR3 plus reference TRBV7-9 and TRBJ2-7, the full variable domain is DTGVSQNPRHKITKRGQNVTFRCDPISEHNRLYWYRQTLGQGPEFLTYFQNEAQLEKSRLLSDRFSAERPKGSFSTLEIQRTEQGDSAMYLCASSSGQVSSEEQYFGPGTRLTVT.